This TCR beta chain came from a study of blood T cells in healthy people across ages (dated by TCRdb to about 2015). About the investigation overall: In model experiments, roughly one uniquely barcoded TCR beta cDNA molecule per two T cells was captured by template switching. To track age-related changes in TCR beta repertoire diversity, the study relied on deep sequencing normalized with unique cDNA molecular identifiers. The donors were divided into four age groups: young (average approximately 15 years), middle-aged (around 41), aged (roughly 60) and long-lived (around 87). Using the same blood draw, the study looked at two additional independent replicas of 1 million unique cDNA reads for two donors, one aged 18 to 29 and the other aged 80 or older. To avoid experimental bias, donors of different ages were spread randomly across the sequencing lanes.

The donors were roughly 40 Caucasian individuals from Russia, aged roughly 6 to 100 years, who were systemically healthy. About 10 milliliters of peripheral blood were drawn from each donor into EDTA-treated Vacutainer tubes. PBMCs were isolated by Ficoll-Paque density-gradient centrifugation, with at least 6 million obtained per sample. Trizol reagent was used to extract total RNA from PBMCs, with at least 5.5 micrograms per sample. The percentages of naive CD45RAhigh/CD27high T cells were determined by flow cytometry on a PBMC aliquot from every donor. The CDR3 covers 14 residues, taking in both the cysteine and the phenylalanine. Only CDR3 DNA is held: 42 bases, read in frame from base 1. Looking up the germline V gene yields CDR1 SQVTM and CDR2 ANQGSEA. With respect to this clonotype: The clone's antigen remains unknown. A much bigger clone sits one base away, suggesting this may be a read error.

Libraries were built with 5' RACE. Instrument used: Illumina HiSeq 2500. The second PCR ran for about 6 to 12 cycles and used a J-beta primer mix along with a sample-barcoded 5' primer. Each TCR beta cDNA molecule received a unique molecular identifier from a template-switch 5' adaptor carrying 12 random nucleotides. Each sample yielded at least 3 million CDR3-containing paired-end reads. First-strand cDNA synthesis was performed from all RNA using the Mint cDNA synthesis kit, with priming by a TRBC-specific oligonucleotide. Following uracil-DNA glycosylase treatment, a first 18-cycle PCR with universal primers M1SS and BC2_uni_R was performed on all cDNA. As for how the authors treated the data: For normalization, 1 million high-quality reads, each with a distinct molecular identifier, were randomly selected from each sample. Instead of being binned into consensus sequences, reads that shared molecular identifiers were thrown out. CDR3 identification, clonotype clustering and error correction used MiTCR with a Q25 quality threshold and the strictest error-elimination algorithm. A nonparametric unseen species model using Euler transformation provided a lower-bound estimate of total TCR beta diversity. Through fastp at Q25 and MiXCR, TCRdb rebuilt clones from the public reads, retaining in-frame beta chains. Here each entry gathers all rows of one CDR3 protein and keeps the most common genes and DNA. The V and J calls reflect TCRdb's pipeline rather than the authors' work. Counted in this sample were 800,000 to 950,000 distinct CDR3 sequences; about 48% of them appeared once. Together, the top ten hold roughly 13% of the sample.

Results the study describes overall, beyond this receptor: Compared with the aged group, the long-lived group had more naive CD4+ T cells, fewer expanded clones and increased TCR diversity, a pattern suggesting age selection. Donor CMV infection status was unknown, potentially confounding age-related changes in expanded clonotypes. There was a strong correlation between observed TCR beta diversity and the percentage of naive T cells measured by flow cytometry. Observed TCR beta diversity per million T cells fell roughly linearly with age, and a significant reduction was already apparent by age approximately 41. Since profiling was done on bulk unsorted PBMCs, naive and antigen-experienced compartments could not be conclusively compared. Estimates of total diversity based on one million sequenced T cells were considered lower bounds and underestimates.

Sequencing input: blood. The sequence joins TRBV29-1 to TRBJ2-1; TRBD1 could be the D gene, as 5 bases match. TRBJ2-7 matches the DNA end more closely, so the J call is doubtful. This clonotype was sampled from a man aged 25-40 years in good health. The CDR3 reads as follows: CSVVRGTDTNEQYF. The DNA is as follows: TGCAGCGTTGTACGCGGAACGGACACCAATGAGCAGTACTTC.